Shown below are 11 T cell receptor beta chains from a single sample sequenced in a study of blood T cells in healthy people across ages (dated by TCRdb to 2015 to 2017). Receptors were amplified or captured by 5' RACE. Data came from an Illumina HiSeq 2500. A second PCR of about 7 to 12 cycles was run with a J-beta primer mix and a sample-barcoded 5' primer. TCRdb ran its own pipeline on the public reads, namely fastp trimming at Q25 and MiXCR clone calling, and kept in-frame beta chains. Rows merge per CDR3 protein into single entries with the most common DNA and genes. Across this sample there are about 1.1 million distinct CDR3 sequences, with 35% to 45% seen only once. The ten top clones hold less than 15% of the sample. The sequencing input was blood. All receptors derive from a man aged 18 to 35 in good health.

This clonotype was counted only a few times. This sequence joins TRBV2 and TRBJ2-7, with 9 bases matching TRBD2. The CDR3 loop spans 15 amino acids. CDR1 and CDR2 from the germline V gene are SNHLY and FYNNEI. The ends lost 6 bases at V and 3 bases at J; junction bases unmatched: 9. The CDR3: CASRRRLAVYYEQYF. The CDR3 nucleotides are TGTGCCAGCAGACGCAGACTAGCGGTTTACTACGAGCAGTACTTC.

There are a few counts of this clonotype. J is TRBJ1-5 and V is TRBV6-2 or TRBV6-3; D unresolved. The CDR3 consists of 16 residues. The germline gives CDR1 MNHEY, CDR2 SVGEGT. Trimming left V 0 bases short and J 3 bases short, with 12 bases between. For the CDR3, the DNA is TGTGCCAGCAGTTACTCGACCGGAGGTTACAATCAGCCCCAGCATTTT. The encoded protein is CASSYSTGGYNQPQHF.

A few counts support this clonotype. The chain uses TRBV21-1 and TRBJ2-3; the table assigns TRBD1, which was not confirmed against the DNA. TRBV21-1 has pseudogene status. This CDR3 spans 15 amino acids. CDR3 DNA: TGTGCCAGCAGCAAGGGTAACAGGGGGACAGATACGCAGTATTTT. Protein product: CASSKGNRGTDTQYF.

This rearrangement joins TRBV6-2 or TRBV6-3 to TRBJ2-1; possibly TRBD2 for D (6 bases). The J call may be mistaken, given a closer DNA end match to TRBJ2-7. The CDR3 has 15 amino acids. Germline V gene data show CDR1 as MNHEY and CDR2 as SVGEGT. The CDR3 reads CASSYVGGLYNEQYF. CDR3 in DNA: TGTGCCAGCAGCTACGTCGGGGGATTATACAATGAGCAGTACTTC.

CDR3 loop: CASPYVEGQMNTEAFF. In DNA, the CDR3 is TGTGCCAGCCCTTACGTGGAGGGTCAAATGAACACTGAAGCTTTCTTT. The chain is built from TRBV6-5 and TRBJ1-1; D not certain. CDR1 and CDR2 (germline): MNHEY, SVGAGI. V was trimmed by 8 bases and J by 0 bases, leaving 19 bases between them. The CDR3 is made up of 16 amino acids.

The V and J genes are TRBV20-1 and TRBJ1-1; D gene ambiguous. Germline V gives CDR1 DFQATT, CDR2 SNEGSKA (reference sequence). The CDR3 is 12 amino acids. Between the trimmed V and J ends, which lost 1 base and 4 bases, there was a span of 7 bases. In DNA form, the CDR3 reads TGCAGTGCTAGAGCGGAAGGCACTGAAGCTTTCTTT. This encodes CSARAEGTEAFF.

There are a few counts of this clonotype. The J gene is TRBJ2-3, the V gene TRBV10-3, with a weak D call TRBD1 (6 bases). CDR1 is ENHRY and CDR2 is SYGVKD in the germline V gene. The CDR3 length is 14 residues. Trimming took 6 bases from V and 5 from J, leaving 15 bases between them. CDR3 residues: CAISGQLDGDTQYF. CDR3 sequence (DNA): TGTGCCATCAGCGGACAGCTGGATGGAGATACGCAGTATTTT.

The genes are TRBV4-3 and TRBJ1-3; the match to TRBD1 covers 9 bases. The CDR3 consists of 16 residues. Germline CDR1 LGHNA, CDR2 YSLEER. J lost 7 bases, V lost 1 base, and 8 bases had no gene match. The CDR3 is CASSQAQTGTGNTIYF. CDR3 DNA: TGCGCCAGCAGCCAAGCCCAAACAGGGACAGGGAACACCATATATTTT.

This clonotype was detected a few times. The rearrangement links TRBV20-1 to TRBJ2-1; 9 positions match TRBD1. In germline, CDR1 is DFQATT, CDR2 SNEGSKA (reference sequence). V dropped 3 bases and J dropped 8; count of bases not matched to a gene: 5. The CDR3 is 13 residues long. The CDR3 is CSASRDRVYEQFF. CDR3 nucleotides: TGCAGTGCTAGCCGGGACAGGGTTTATGAGCAGTTCTTC.

The chain has TRBV20-1 and TRBJ2-1, with 10 bases identical to TRBD2. Germline V gene data show CDR1 as DFQATT and CDR2 as SNEGSKA (reference sequence). This CDR3 region has 19 residues. J was trimmed by 4 bases and V by 1 base; bases with no gene match: 16. Written as DNA, the CDR3 is TGCAGTGCTAGAGGTTATTTGGGTCCCGGACTAGCGGATTACAATGAGCAGTTCTTC. It specifies CSARGYLGPGLADYNEQFF.

The rearrangement links TRBV5-1 to TRBJ2-5, with D perhaps matching TRBD1 (6 bases). The better agreement between TRBJ2-4 and the DNA end casts doubt on the J call. CDR3 length: 14 residues. Per the germline V gene, CDR1 is SGHRS and CDR2 is YFSETQ. The CDR3 protein is CASSMQGTQNIQYF. In DNA, the CDR3 is TGCGCCAGCAGCATGCAGGGGACGCAAAACATTCAGTACTTC.